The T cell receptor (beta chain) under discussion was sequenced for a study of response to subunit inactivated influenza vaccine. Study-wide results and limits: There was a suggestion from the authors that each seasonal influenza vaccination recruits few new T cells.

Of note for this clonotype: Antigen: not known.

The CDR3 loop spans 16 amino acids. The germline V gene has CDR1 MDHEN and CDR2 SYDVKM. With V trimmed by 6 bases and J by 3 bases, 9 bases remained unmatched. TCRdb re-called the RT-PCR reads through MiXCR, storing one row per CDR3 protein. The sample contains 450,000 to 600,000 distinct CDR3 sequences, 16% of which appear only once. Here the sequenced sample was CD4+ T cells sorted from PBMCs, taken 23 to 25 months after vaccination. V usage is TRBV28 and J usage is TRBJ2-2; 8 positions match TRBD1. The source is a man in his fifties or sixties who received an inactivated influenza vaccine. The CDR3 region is CASSKQGAEHTGELFF. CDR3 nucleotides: TGTGCCAGCAGCAAGCAGGGGGCGGAACACACCGGGGAGCTGTTTTTT. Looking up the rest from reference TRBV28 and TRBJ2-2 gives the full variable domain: DVKVTQSSRYLVKRTGEKVFLECVQDMDHENMFWYRQDPGLGLRLIYFSYDVKMKEKGDIPEGYSVSREKKERFSLILESASTNQTSMYLCASSKQGAEHTGELFFGEGSRLTVL.